The source of this T cell receptor (beta chain) is a study of OX40 agonist ivuxolimab in advanced cancers. In the study overall: Every 2 weeks, patients received ivuxolimab intravenously, dosed at 0.01 to 10 mg/kg. Patients assigned to dose escalation were diagnosed with hepatocellular carcinoma, melanoma, renal cell or head and neck cancer.

Profiling relied on immunoSEQ multiplex PCR, and the TCRdb table lists in-frame clones only, not all of them. The sample holds about 46,000 clones; more than 80% are singletons and the top ten take roughly 12%. Germline lookup yields CDR1 MNHNS and CDR2 SASEGT. V lost 7 bases to trimming and J lost 7 bases, with 10 bases between them. CDR3 length: 11 residues. Sequenced material: CD4+ or CD8+ T cells sorted from blood, taken in a trial of the OX40 agonist ivuxolimab. V and J are TRBV6-1 and TRBJ1-2; D is unclear. This clonotype was obtained from an adult with an advanced solid tumor such as melanoma, head and neck, liver or kidney cancer. CDR3 DNA: TGTGCCAGCATCATCAGTGGTGGCTACACCTTC. Translated: CASIISGGYTF.